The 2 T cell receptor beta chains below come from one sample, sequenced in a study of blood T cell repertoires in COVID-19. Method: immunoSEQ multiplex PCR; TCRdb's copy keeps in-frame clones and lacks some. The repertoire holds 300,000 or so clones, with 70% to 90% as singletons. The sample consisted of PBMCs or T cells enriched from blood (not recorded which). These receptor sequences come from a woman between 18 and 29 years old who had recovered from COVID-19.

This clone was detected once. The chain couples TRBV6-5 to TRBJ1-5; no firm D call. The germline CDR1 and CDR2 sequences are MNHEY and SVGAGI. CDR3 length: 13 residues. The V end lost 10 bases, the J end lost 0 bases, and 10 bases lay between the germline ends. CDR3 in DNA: TGTGCCACCGAGGCCCATAGCAATCAGCCCCAGCATTTT. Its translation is CATEAHSNQPQHF.

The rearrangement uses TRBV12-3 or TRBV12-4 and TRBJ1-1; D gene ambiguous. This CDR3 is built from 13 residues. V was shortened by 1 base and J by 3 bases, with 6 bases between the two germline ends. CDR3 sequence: CASSLVGDTEAFF. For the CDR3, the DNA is TGTGCCAGCAGTTTAGTCGGAGACACTGAAGCTTTCTTT.